The clone carrying this T cell receptor (beta chain) came up once. Additional DNA sequences in this sample encode the identical CDR3. Authors' data handling: Counts of nucleated cells, estimated from reference gene primer amplification, were obtained. The table came from immunoSEQ multiplex PCR; TCRdb's copy has only in-frame clones and leaves some out. The DNA gave D and trimming, while V, J and clone size come from that table. The sample has approximately 530,000 clones; about 88% are singletons. The CDR3 has 12 amino acids. The V and J ends lost 3 bases and 4 bases respectively, with 5 bases between them. This sample is part of a study of blood T cell repertoires in COVID-19. While infection was still active, Seattle patients were enrolled and then followed longitudinally.

The receptor comes from a woman aged 45-65 years with COVID-19, enrolled during active disease. This chain joins TRBV12-3 or TRBV12-4 and TRBJ2-3; D ambiguous. Sample: peripheral blood. In nucleotides, the CDR3 is TGTGCCAGCAGTTTCAGTCCAGATACGCAGTATTTT. Amino acid sequence: CASSFSPDTQYF.